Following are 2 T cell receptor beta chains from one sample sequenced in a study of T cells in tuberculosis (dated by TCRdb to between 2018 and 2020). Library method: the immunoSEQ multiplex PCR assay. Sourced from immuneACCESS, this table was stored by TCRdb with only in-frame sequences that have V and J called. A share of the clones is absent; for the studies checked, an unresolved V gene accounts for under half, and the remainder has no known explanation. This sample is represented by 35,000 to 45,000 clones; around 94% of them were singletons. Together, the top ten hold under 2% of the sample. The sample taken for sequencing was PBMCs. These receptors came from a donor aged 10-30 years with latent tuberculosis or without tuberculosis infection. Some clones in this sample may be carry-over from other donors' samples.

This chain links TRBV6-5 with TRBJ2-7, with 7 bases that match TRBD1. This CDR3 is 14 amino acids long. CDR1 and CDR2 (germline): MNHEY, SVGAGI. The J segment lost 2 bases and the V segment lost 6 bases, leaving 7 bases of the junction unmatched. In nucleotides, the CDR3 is TGTGCCAGCAGCGTACAGGGGACCACCTACGAGCAGTACTTC. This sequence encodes CASSVQGTTYEQYF.

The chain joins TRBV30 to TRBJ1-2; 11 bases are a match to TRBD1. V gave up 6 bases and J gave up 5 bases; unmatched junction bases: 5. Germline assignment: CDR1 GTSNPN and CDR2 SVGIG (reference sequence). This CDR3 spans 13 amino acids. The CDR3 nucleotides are TGTGCCTGCCGGGACAGGGGGTTTTATGGCTACACCTTC. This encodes CACRDRGFYGYTF.